The text below deals with one T cell receptor beta chain. CDR1 and CDR2 from the germline V gene are SNHLY and FYNNEI. Unmatched junction bases numbered 5, after V lost 5 bases and J lost 4 bases. This CDR3 has 14 residues. The data were taken from a study of cytomegalovirus exposure and HLA in healthy donors. The PCR had 60 Vbeta and 13 Jbeta primers. TCRdb's table, derived via immunoSEQ multiplex PCR, lists solely in-frame clones and lacks some. The sample consists of almost 200,000 clones, roughly 83% of them appearing once. Sequenced: PBMCs. The TCR comes from a male donor in good health and CMV-seropositive. The chain recombines TRBV2 with TRBJ2-3; 8 bases agree with TRBD2. CDR3 nucleotides: TGTGCCAGCAGTCAGAGCGGGAGCCCAGATACGCAGTATTTT. Encoded protein: CASSQSGSPDTQYF.